The 5 T cell receptor beta chains presented below share a single source sample, sequenced in a study of T-cell memory formation after mild COVID-19 (TCRdb year 2021). The library relied on 5' RACE. Sequencer: Illumina NovaSeq 6000. TCRdb reprocessing: public reads trimmed at Q25 with fastp, clones called with MiXCR, in-frame beta chains kept. Every CDR3 protein is listed once, alongside the most common genes and DNA of its rows. The sample profile shows roughly 68,000 distinct CDR3 sequences; 15% to 20% of them were found once. The ten top clones hold around 29% of the sample. Sample: PBMCs or a T cell subset sorted from them (not recorded which). The receptor source for this set is an adult woman who had mild COVID-19 (a few samples of this study predate the infection). The sample titles of this study are shuffled in the database, so cell type and time point are left out; the donor was told from shared clones.

V and J are TRBV2 and TRBJ2-1, with a weak D call TRBD2 (6 bases). V was shortened by 3 bases and J by 9 bases, with 15 bases between the two germline ends. Germline CDR1 reads SNHLY; CDR2 reads FYNNEI. CDR3 length: 14 residues. This CDR3 is CASSDYGTGGEQFF. The CDR3 DNA sequence: TGTGCCAGCAGTGACTACGGGACTGGCGGTGAGCAGTTCTTC.

This clonotype was recorded a few times. The V call is TRBV2, the J call TRBJ2-1, with D hard to call. Trimming shortened V by 6 bases and J by 4 bases, and 13 bases separated the two germline ends. The CDR3 loop spans 14 amino acids. Germline-derived CDR1 and CDR2 are SNHLY and FYNNEI. CDR3 nucleotide sequence: TGTGCCAGCAGGTCCGACGACTGGTACAATGAGCAGTTCTTC. Amino acid sequence: CASRSDDWYNEQFF.

Only a few counts were recorded for this clonotype. V is TRBV4-1 and J is TRBJ2-3; TRBD1 aligns across 7 bases. This CDR3 has 18 residues. Per the germline V gene, CDR1 is MGHRA and CDR2 is YSYEKL. Trimming removed 0 bases from V and 2 bases from J; junction bases left unmatched: 11. CDR3 sequence: CASSQDYSGTVHTDTQYF. In nucleotides, the CDR3 is TGCGCCAGCAGCCAAGATTATTCCGGGACAGTTCACACAGATACGCAGTATTTT.

This clonotype has a handful of counts. The chain joins TRBV7-9 to TRBJ2-1; tentative D call: TRBD1 (6 bases). Germline V lookup: CDR1 SEHNR, CDR2 FQNEAQ (reference sequence). The CDR3 contains 15 residues. V was trimmed by 1 base and J by 3 bases, leaving 10 bases between them. Here the CDR3 DNA reads TGTGCCAGCAGCTTAGTCCAGGGGTACTACAATGAGCAGTTCTTC. This gives the protein CASSLVQGYYNEQFF.

V and J are TRBV4-1 and TRBJ2-7, with D possibly matching TRBD1 (6 bases). V lost 3 bases and J 5 bases, leaving 20 bases between the germline ends. Germline-derived CDR1 and CDR2 are MGHRA and YSYEKL. The CDR3 spans 16 residues. The CDR3 DNA sequence: TGCGCCAGCAGCCATGAAAACTCCAGGGGATCGCACGAGCAGTACTTC. Translation: CASSHENSRGSHEQYF.